Below, 7 T cell receptor beta chains from the same sample are listed, as sequenced in a study of shared clonotypes between healthy human individuals. The assay was immunoSEQ multiplex PCR, and TCRdb's table has in-frame clones only and misses some. The sample lists about 2 million clones, over 85% occurring once. Naive CD8 cells comprised CD45RO-negative, CCR7-positively selected cells, excluding terminally differentiated effector memory CD45RA+ cells. Sequencing was carried out using naive CD8+ T cells sorted from blood. The receptors here all came from a young man in good health.

The rearrangement uses TRBV27 and TRBJ1-2, with TRBD1 matching over 8 bases. This CDR3 spans 15 amino acids. Germline CDR1 reads MNHEY; CDR2 reads SMNVEV (reference sequence). V trimming: 6 bases; J trimming: 3 bases; junction bases outside the gene matches: 9. The CDR3 region has the DNA TGTGCCAGCAGGTACAGGGGGGTCGGGGACTATGGCTACACCTTC. Translation: CASRYRGVGDYGYTF.

This clone occurred once. The V gene is TRBV5-8, the J gene TRBJ1-3, with 9 bases lining up with TRBD1. The CDR3 runs to 16 residues. Trimming cost V 0 bases and J 4 bases; bases outside gene matches: 5. Germline CDR1 SGHTS, CDR2 YDEGEE. This chain's CDR3 is CASSLAGTGKGNTIYF. The CDR3 nucleotides read TGTGCCAGCAGCTTGGCCGGGACAGGGAAAGGAAACACCATATATTTT.

The rearrangement links TRBV6-6 to TRBJ1-1, with D uncertain. This CDR3 contains 13 residues. The germline V gene has CDR1 MNHNY and CDR2 SVGAGI (reference sequence). V dropped 4 bases and J dropped 1 base, with 7 bases sitting between them. The CDR3 spells CASSSGENTEAFF. CDR3 coding DNA: TGTGCCAGCAGTTCTGGGGAGAACACTGAAGCTTTCTTT.

The J gene is TRBJ2-1, the V gene TRBV29-1; 10 bases map to TRBD2. Trimming at V came to 0 bases and at J to 8 bases, leaving 10 bases not matched to a gene. The germline CDR1 and CDR2 sequences are SQVTM and ANQGSEA. The CDR3 totals 16 residues. The CDR3 bases are TGCAGCGTTGAAGATCTTCTGGCTAGCGGGAGCCATGAGCAGTTCTTC. Its translation is CSVEDLLASGSHEQFF.

The V gene is TRBV5-6, the J gene TRBJ1-5; 12 nucleotides agree with TRBD1. J gave up 7 bases and V 0 bases, and 2 bases lay outside the gene matches. The length of the CDR3 is 15 residues. CDR1 and CDR2 (germline): SGHDT, YYEEEE. CDR3 sequence reads: CASSLAGTGGQPQHF. In nucleotides, the CDR3 is TGTGCCAGCAGCTTGGCCGGGACAGGGGGCCAGCCCCAGCATTTT.

The chain has TRBV7-2 and TRBJ2-7; D might be TRBD2 (6 bases). Germline-derived CDR1 and CDR2 are SGHTA and FQGNSA. The CDR3 consists of 14 residues. The V end lost 4 bases, the J end lost 2 bases, and 12 bases lay between the germline ends. CDR3 bases: TGTGCCAGCAGCTCGACGGGACTCCCCTACGAGCAGTACTTC. As protein: CASSSTGLPYEQYF. Together with reference TRBV7-2 and TRBJ2-7, the CDR3 gives the full variable domain: GAGVSQSPSNKVTEKGKDVELRCDPISGHTALYWYRQSLGQGLEFLIYFQGNSAPDKSGLPSDRFSAERTGGSVSTLTIQRTQQEDSAVYLCASSSTGLPYEQYFGPGTRLTVT.

This chain connects TRBV6-5 to TRBJ1-1; possible D gene TRBD1, 5 bases. The V end lost 2 bases, the J end lost 3 bases, and 13 bases lay between the germline ends. From germline, CDR1 is MNHEY and CDR2 SVGAGI. The CDR3 sequence is 15 residues long. The CDR3 spells CASSYVGEGYTEAFF. For the CDR3, the DNA is TGTGCCAGCAGTTACGTGGGGGAAGGCTACACTGAAGCTTTCTTT.